This T cell receptor beta chain was profiled in a study of Graves' ophthalmopathy and Graves' hyperthyroidism. Amplified TCR beta CDR3 regions were obtained using RNA transcripts as template. Second-round multiplex PCR came after a first-round RT-PCR that employed HTBI primers. TCRdb used MiXCR to reprocess the multiplex PCR reads, holding one entry per CDR3 protein. The data contain under 350,000 distinct CDR3 sequences, 17% of them singletons. About this clonotype itself: Antigen: not known.

Unmatched junction bases numbered 3, after V lost 6 bases and J lost 3 bases. The CDR3 has 14 amino acids. Per the germline V gene, CDR1 is MNHNS and CDR2 is SASEGT. Broader study findings: Most expanded thyroid clonotypes above 0.001 frequency also appeared in blood.

Sequencing was carried out using peripheral blood. The chain couples TRBV6-1 to TRBJ2-2, with 8 nucleotides matching TRBD1. The receptor was isolated from an adult man with Graves' ophthalmopathy. The CDR3 coding sequence is TGTGCCAGCAGGACAGGGGATGACACCGGGGAGCTGTTTTTT. This gives the protein CASRTGDDTGELFF.